The clone carrying this T cell receptor (beta chain) was observed a few times. Antigen unknown. Germline V gene lookup returns CDR1 LGHDT and CDR2 YNNKEL (reference sequence). CDR3 size: 14 residues. Trimming cost V 1 base and J 5 bases, with 11 bases left between them. TCRdb fed the 5' RACE reads into MiXCR, producing one record per CDR3 protein. Of around 140,000 distinct CDR3 sequences listed, 6% to 7% are singletons. The entry originates in a study of T-cell memory formation after mild COVID-19. General study points: Within pre-infection memory, some responding clones were found, suggesting cross-reactive memory joined. Contracting clones, day 15 to 85, had balanced CD4/CD8, and later expanders favored CD4+. Mainly in CM and EM were contracting CD4+ clones; CD8+ were in EMRA.

The source is an adult woman who had mild COVID-19 (a few samples of this study predate the infection). Cell type and time point are not known. Sequenced material: PBMCs or a T cell subset sorted from them (not recorded which). The chain links TRBV3-1 to TRBJ1-2; D is undetermined. CDR3 sequence reads: CASSQVGSWYGYTF. CDR3 in DNA: TGTGCCAGCAGCCAAGTAGGATCGTGGTATGGCTACACCTTC.